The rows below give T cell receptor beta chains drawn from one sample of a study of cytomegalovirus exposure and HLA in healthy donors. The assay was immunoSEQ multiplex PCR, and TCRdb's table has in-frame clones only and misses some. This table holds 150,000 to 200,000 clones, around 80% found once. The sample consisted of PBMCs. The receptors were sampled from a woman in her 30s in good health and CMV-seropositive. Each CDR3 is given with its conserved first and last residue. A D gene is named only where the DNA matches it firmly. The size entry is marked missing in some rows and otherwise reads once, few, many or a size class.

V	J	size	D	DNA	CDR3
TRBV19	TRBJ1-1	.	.	TGTGCCAGTAGTATGGGTCCAGGGCTGAACACTGAAGCTTTCTTT	CASSMGPGLNTEAFF
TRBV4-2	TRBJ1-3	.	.	TGTGCCAGCAGCCCCCGAGGAGTCTCTGGAAACACCATATATTTT	CASSPRGVSGNTIYF
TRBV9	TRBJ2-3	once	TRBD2	TGTGCCAGCAGCGTCTTTAGCGGGAGCACAGATACGCAGTATTTT	CASSVFSGSTDTQYF
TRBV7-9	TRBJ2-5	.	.	TGTGCCAGCAGCTTAGCGCGAGGAGGGGAAGAGACCCAGTACTTC	CASSLARGGEETQYF
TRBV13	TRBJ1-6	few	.	TGTGCCAGCAGCTTAGGCGCGGGGGCGTATAATTCACCCCTCCACTTT	CASSLGAGAYNSPLHF
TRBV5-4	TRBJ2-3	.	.	TGTGCCAGCACCAGAGCCTTGGAGGAACCATGGACAGATACGCAGTATTTT	CASTRALEEPWTDTQYF
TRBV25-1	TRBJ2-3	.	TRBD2	TGTGCCAGCCGCGGGCAGCGGGGGGGGCAGTATTTT	CASRGQRGGQYF
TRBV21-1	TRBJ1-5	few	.	TGTGCCAGCAGCAACCCGGACAGGGGGTACCTCAATCAGCCCCAGCATTTT	CASSNPDRGYLNQPQHF
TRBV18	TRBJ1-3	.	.	TGTGCCAGCTCACCCCGGGGAGGAGCAGGCACTAGCTCTGGAAACACCATATATTTT	CASSPRGGAGTSSGNTIYF
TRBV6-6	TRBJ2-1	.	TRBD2	TGTGCCAGCAGTTACGGACTAGCCAACCATGAGCAGTTCTTC	CASSYGLANHEQFF
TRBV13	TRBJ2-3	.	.	TGTGCCAGCAGGTGGAGGGGAGGCACAGATACGCAGTATTTT	CASRWRGGTDTQYF
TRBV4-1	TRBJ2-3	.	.	TGCGCCAGCAGCCAAGAGGGGATTGCCAGGGTCACAGATACGCAGTATTTT	CASSQEGIARVTDTQYF
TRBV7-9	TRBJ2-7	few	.	TGTTCCAGCAGCTTAAGCTCCCCCCACGAGCAGTACTTC	CSSSLSSPHEQYF
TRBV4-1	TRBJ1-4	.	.	TGCGCCAGCAGCCAGAGCCCCGAAAAACTGTTTTTT	CASSQSPEKLFF
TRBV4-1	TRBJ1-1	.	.	TGCGCCAGCAGCCTGATAGCCGGGACTCCGAACACTGAAGCTTTCTTT	CASSLIAGTPNTEAFF
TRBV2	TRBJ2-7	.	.	TGTGCCAGCAGGGAGGGGTCGGTAACCTACGAGCAGTACTTC	CASREGSVTYEQYF
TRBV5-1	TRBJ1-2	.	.	TGCGCCAGCAGCTTTGGGGACGGGTTCTCGCGGGAGAGCTACACCTTC	CASSFGDGFSRESYTF
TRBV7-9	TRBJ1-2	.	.	TGTGCCAGCAGCCCACCCCCTGTTTGGACACCCAATCCGGGCTACACCTTC	CASSPPPVWTPNPGYTF
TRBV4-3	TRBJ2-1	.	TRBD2	TGCGCCAGCAGCCAAGATAGGACTAGCGTTAATGAGCAGTTCTTC	CASSQDRTSVNEQFF
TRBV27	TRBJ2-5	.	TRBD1	TGTGCCAGCAGCTCGACAGGGGGGCTTGGGACCCAGTACTTC	CASSSTGGLGTQYF
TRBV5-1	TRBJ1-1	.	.	TGCGCCAGCAGCTTAAGGGGGGGAGGCGGATCGGCCACTGAAGCTTTCTTT	CASSLRGGGGSATEAFF
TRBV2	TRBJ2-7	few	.	TGTGCCAGCAAAATGGACTATTCTTACGAGCAGTACTTC	CASKMDYSYEQYF
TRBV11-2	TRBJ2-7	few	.	TGTGCCAGCAGCTTAGACAGGGCGGCCGAGCAGTACTTC	CASSLDRAAEQYF